Below, one T cell receptor beta chain is given with its context. This CDR3 comprises 15 residues. CDR1 is SEHNR, CDR2 FQNEAQ, per germline (reference sequence). With V trimmed by 5 bases and J by 5 bases, 5 bases remained unmatched. This sample was included in a study of OX40 agonist ivuxolimab in advanced cancers. About the study: Partial responses were seen in three patients, one with hepatocellular carcinoma and two with cutaneous melanoma.

Profiling relied on immunoSEQ multiplex PCR, and the TCRdb table lists in-frame clones only, not all of them. The profile covers approximately 60,000 clones, with about 94% appearing a single time and around 18% taken by the ten largest. This TCR was recovered from an adult with an advanced solid tumor such as melanoma, head and neck, liver or kidney cancer. This chain links TRBV7-9 with TRBJ2-2; 10 bases align to TRBD2. This specimen was CD4+ or CD8+ T cells sorted from blood, taken in a trial of the OX40 agonist ivuxolimab. CDR3 in amino acids: CASSDGLAATGELFF. The CDR3 DNA reads TGTGCCAGCAGCGACGGACTAGCGGCTACCGGGGAGCTGTTTTTT.